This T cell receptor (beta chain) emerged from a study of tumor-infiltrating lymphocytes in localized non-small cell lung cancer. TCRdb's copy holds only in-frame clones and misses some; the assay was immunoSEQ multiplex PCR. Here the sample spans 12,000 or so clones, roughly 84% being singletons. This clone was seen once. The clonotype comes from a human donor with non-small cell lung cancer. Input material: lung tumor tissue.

CDR3 DNA: TGTGCCAGCAGCCAGGACAGAAACTACGAGCAGTACTTC. The encoded protein is CASSQDRNYEQYF. The chain uses TRBV14 and TRBJ2-7; maybe TRBD1 (6 bases). Looked up from germline, CDR1 is SGHDN and CDR2 is FVKESK. The V gene lost 3 bases and the J gene lost 3 bases, with 9 bases spanning the gap. The CDR3 contains 13 residues.